The clone carrying this T cell receptor beta chain was found a few times. The sample originates from a study of shared clonotypes between healthy human individuals. Germline lookup yields CDR1 SGHRS and CDR2 YFSETQ. V shed 2 bases and J shed 6 bases, with 6 bases lying between them. The CDR3 length is 11 residues. The protocol was immunoSEQ multiplex PCR, while the TCRdb copy is restricted to in-frame clones and leaves out a portion. This sample has 600,000 to 700,000 clones; about three quarters occur once, and the top ten carry more than 1.5%. V and J are TRBV5-1 and TRBJ2-7, with D uncertain. The source of this sequence is a woman in her twenties or thirties in good health. Sequencing was performed on memory CD4+ T cells sorted from blood. Noted subset: CD45RA-negative fraction. The CDR3 spells CASSFASEQYF. In DNA form, the CDR3 reads TGCGCCAGCAGCTTTGCCTCCGAGCAGTACTTC. Full variable domain (rest looked up from reference TRBV5-1 and TRBJ2-7): KAGVTQTPRYLIKTRGQQVTLSCSPISGHRSVSWYQQTPGQGLQFLFEYFSETQRNKGNFPGRFSGRQFSNSRSEMNVSTLELGDSALYLCASSFASEQYFGPGTRLTVT.